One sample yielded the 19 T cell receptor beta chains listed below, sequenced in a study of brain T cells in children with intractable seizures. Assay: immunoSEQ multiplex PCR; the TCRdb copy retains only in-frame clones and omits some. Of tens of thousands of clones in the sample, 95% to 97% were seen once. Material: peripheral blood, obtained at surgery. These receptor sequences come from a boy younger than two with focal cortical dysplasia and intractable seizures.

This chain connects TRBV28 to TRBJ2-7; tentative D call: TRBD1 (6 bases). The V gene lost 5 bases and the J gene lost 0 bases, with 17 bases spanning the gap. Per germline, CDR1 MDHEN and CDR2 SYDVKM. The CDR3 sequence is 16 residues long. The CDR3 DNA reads TGTGCCAGCAGTCCCCCCGACAGGCTTTCCTCCTACGAGCAGTACTTC. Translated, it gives CASSPPDRLSSYEQYF.

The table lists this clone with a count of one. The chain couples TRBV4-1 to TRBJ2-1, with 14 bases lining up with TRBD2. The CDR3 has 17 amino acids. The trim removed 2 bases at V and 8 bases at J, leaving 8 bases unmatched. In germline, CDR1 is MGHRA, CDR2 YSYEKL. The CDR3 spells CASSQLIRTSGGYEQFF. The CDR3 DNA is TGCGCCAGCAGCCAACTAATAAGGACTAGCGGGGGGTATGAGCAGTTCTTC.

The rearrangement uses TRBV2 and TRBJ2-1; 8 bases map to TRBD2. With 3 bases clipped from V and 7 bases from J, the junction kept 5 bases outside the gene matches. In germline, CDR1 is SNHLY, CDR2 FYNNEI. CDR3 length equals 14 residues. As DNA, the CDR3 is TGTGCCAGCAGTGACCGGACTAGCCCAAATGAGCAGTTCTTC. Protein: CASSDRTSPNEQFF. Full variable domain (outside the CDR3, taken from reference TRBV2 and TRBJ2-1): EPEVTQTPSHQVTQMGQEVILRCVPISNHLYFYWYRQILGQKVEFLVSFYNNEISEKSEIFDDQFSVERPDGSNFTLKIRSTKLEDSAMYFCASSDRTSPNEQFFGPGTRLTVL.

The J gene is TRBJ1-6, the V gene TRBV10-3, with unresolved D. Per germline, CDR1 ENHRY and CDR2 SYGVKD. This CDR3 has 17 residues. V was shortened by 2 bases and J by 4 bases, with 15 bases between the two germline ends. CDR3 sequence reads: CAISESLGLMYNSPLHF. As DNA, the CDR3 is TGTGCCATCAGTGAGAGTTTAGGGTTAATGTATAATTCACCCCTCCACTTT.

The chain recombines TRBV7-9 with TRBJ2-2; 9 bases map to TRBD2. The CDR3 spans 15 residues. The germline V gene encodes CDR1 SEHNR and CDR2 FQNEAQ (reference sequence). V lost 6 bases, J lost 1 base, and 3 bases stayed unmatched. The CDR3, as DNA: TGTGCCAGCAGTTATAGCGGGAGGAACACCGGGGAGCTGTTTTTT. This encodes CASSYSGRNTGELFF.

The chain's CDR3 is CASSDTGGSRTGELFF. CDR3 nucleotide sequence: TGCGCCAGCAGTGACACAGGGGGCTCTAGGACCGGGGAGCTGTTTTTT. The chain carries TRBV5-1 and TRBJ2-2, with 9 bases aligning to TRBD1. Losses at the gene ends were 5 bases for V and 5 bases for J; bases not matched to a gene: 10. The CDR3 covers 16 residues. Germline lookup yields CDR1 SGHRS and CDR2 YFSETQ.

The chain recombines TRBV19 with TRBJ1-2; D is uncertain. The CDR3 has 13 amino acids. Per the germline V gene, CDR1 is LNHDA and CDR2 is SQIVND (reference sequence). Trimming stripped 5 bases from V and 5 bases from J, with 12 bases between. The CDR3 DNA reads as TGTGCCAGTAGTCCAACAGCGATTTATGGCTACACCTTC. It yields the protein CASSPTAIYGYTF. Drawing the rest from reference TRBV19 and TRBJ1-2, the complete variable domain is DGGITQSPKYLFRKEGQNVTLSCEQNLNHDAMYWYRQDPGQGLRLIYYSQIVNDFQKGDIAEGYSVSREKKESFPLTVTSAQKNPTAFYLCASSPTAIYGYTFGSGTRLTVV.

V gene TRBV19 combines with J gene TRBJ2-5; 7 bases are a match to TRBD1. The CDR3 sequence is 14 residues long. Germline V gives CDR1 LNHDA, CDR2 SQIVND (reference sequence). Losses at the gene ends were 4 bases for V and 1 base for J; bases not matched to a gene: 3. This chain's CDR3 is CASSTTGIQETQYF. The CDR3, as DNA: TGTGCCAGTAGTACGACAGGGATCCAAGAGACCCAGTACTTC. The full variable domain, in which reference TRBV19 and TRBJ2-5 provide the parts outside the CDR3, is DGGITQSPKYLFRKEGQNVTLSCEQNLNHDAMYWYRQDPGQGLRLIYYSQIVNDFQKGDIAEGYSVSREKKESFPLTVTSAQKNPTAFYLCASSTTGIQETQYFGPGTRLLVL.

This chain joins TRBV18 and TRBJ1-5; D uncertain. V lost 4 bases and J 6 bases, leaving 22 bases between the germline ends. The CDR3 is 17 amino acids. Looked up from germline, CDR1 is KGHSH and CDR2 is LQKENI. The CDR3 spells CASSLNTVQGNGQPQHF. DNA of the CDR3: TGTGCCAGCTCACTCAACACCGTACAAGGGAACGGTCAGCCCCAGCATTTT.

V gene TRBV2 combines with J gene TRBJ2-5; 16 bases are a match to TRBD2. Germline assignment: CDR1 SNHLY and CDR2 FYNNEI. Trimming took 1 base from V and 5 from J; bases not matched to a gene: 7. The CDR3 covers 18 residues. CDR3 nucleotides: TGTGCCAGCAGTGAAGGGTTGGGACTAGCGGGGGGGCGGGAGACCCAGTACTTC. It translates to CASSEGLGLAGGRETQYF.

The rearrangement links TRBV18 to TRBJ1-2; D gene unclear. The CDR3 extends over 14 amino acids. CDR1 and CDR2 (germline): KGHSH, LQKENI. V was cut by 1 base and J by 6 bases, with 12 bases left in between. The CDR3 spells CASSPQGTSDGYTF. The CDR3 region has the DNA TGTGCCAGCTCACCACAGGGTACCTCGGATGGCTACACCTTC.

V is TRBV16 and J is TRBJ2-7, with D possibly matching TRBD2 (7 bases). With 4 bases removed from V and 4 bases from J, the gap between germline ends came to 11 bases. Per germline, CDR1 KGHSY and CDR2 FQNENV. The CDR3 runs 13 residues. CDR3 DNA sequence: TGTGCCAGCAGCCGGGGGGGCGCGTACGAGCAGTACTTC. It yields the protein CASSRGGAYEQYF.

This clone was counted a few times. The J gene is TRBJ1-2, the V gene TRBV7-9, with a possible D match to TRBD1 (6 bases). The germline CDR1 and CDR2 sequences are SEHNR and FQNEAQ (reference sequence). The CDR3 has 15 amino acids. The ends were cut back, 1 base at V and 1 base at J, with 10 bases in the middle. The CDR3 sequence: CASSLGQGINYGYTF. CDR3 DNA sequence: TGTGCCAGCAGCTTAGGCCAGGGGATTAACTATGGCTACACCTTC.

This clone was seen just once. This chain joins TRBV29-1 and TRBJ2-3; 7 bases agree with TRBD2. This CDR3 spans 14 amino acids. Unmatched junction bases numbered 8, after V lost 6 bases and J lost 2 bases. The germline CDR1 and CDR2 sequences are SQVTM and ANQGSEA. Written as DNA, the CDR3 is TGCAGCGTCCCCGGGACTACCTTCACAGATACGCAGTATTTT. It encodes CSVPGTTFTDTQYF.

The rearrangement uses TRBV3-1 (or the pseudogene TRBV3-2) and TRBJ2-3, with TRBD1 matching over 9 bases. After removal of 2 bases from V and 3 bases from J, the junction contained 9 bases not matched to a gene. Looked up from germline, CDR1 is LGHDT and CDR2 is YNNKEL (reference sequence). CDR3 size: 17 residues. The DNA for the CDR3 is TGTGCCAGCAGCCAATCCTGGGGGGGACAGGGAACAGATACGCAGTATTTT. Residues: CASSQSWGGQGTDTQYF.

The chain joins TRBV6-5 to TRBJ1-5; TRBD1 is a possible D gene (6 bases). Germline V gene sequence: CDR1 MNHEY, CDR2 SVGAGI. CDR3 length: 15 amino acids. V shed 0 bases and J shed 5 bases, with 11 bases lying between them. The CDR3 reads CASSYSTRGDQPQHF. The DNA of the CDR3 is TGTGCCAGCAGTTACTCGACTAGGGGGGATCAGCCCCAGCATTTT.

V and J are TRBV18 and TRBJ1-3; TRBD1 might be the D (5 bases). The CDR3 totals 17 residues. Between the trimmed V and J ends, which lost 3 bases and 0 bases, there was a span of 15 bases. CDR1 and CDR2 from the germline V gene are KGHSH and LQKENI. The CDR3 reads CASSPMARVDSGNTIYF. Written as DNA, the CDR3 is TGTGCCAGCTCACCTATGGCCAGGGTCGACTCTGGAAACACCATATATTTT. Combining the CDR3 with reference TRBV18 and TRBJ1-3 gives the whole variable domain NAGVMQNPRHLVRRRGQEARLRCSPMKGHSHVYWYRQLPEEGLKFMVYLQKENIIDESGMPKERFSAEFPKEGPSILRIQQVVRGDSAAYFCASSPMARVDSGNTIYFGEGSWLTVV.

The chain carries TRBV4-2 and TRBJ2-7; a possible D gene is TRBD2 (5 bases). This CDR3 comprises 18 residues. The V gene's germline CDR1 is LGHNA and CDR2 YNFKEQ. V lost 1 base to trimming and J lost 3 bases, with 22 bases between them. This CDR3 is CASSQVREAEELFYEQYF. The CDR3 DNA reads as TGTGCCAGCAGCCAAGTTAGGGAAGCGGAAGAACTATTCTACGAGCAGTACTTC.

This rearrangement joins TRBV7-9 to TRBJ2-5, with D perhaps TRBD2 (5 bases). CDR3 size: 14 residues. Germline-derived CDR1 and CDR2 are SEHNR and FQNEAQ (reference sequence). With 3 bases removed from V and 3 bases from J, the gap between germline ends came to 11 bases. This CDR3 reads CASSFSLEEETQYF. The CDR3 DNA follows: TGTGCCAGCAGCTTTTCACTAGAAGAAGAGACCCAGTACTTC.